This T cell receptor beta chain was profiled in a study of CD8+ T cells in alopecia areata (dated by TCRdb to 2016 to 2019). Some background on the complete study: The treated patients, all with moderate-to-severe alopecia areata, were enrolled in an open-label pilot trial of oral tofacitinib given at 5 to 10 mg twice daily. Human TCRbeta sequencing covered scalp tissue and sorted CD4+ and CD8+ peripheral blood T cells from patchy and totalis/universalis alopecia areata patients and healthy controls. Tofacitinib was given for 6 to 18 months, followed by 6 months of follow-up off drug to assess delayed response and recurrence. Patients on tofacitinib were biopsied at baseline and after 4 and 24 weeks of treatment, and several of the patients also had a later scalp biopsy. To study T cell clonal expansion in alopecia areata, the researchers applied high-throughput TCRbeta sequencing to both the C3H/HeJ mouse model and human patients. RNA was obtained with the PAXgene miRNA kit for fixed scalp, the miRNeasy kit for PBMCs, and the RNeasy kit for mouse skin. TCRbeta CDR3 regions were amplified by immunoSEQ multiplex PCR with 35 Vbeta forward and 13 Jbeta reverse primers. Scalp clonality was compared across normal scalp (n=4), patchy alopecia areata scalp (n=8), and alopecia totalis/universalis scalp (n=8). Disease severity in treated patients was measured with the SALT score, which quantifies the percentage of affected scalp surface area. General conclusions and limits of the study: Unlike mouse skin, where gammadelta T cells dominate, normal human skin contains resident alphabeta T cells that get sequenced too, which complicates analysis of the scalp TCR repertoire. Compared with mice, TCR sequences shared between patients were less clear, possibly partly because of HLA diversity across the patient population. Compared with normal scalp, lesional scalp, particularly in alopecia totalis/universalis, had higher clonality and more expanded CD8+ clones, which suggests antigenic drive. Scalp clonality and the number of expanded CD8+ clones among the top 100 scalp clones were significantly decreased by tofacitinib. During tofacitinib treatment, many expanded lesional clones stuck around in both scalp and blood, and this persistence may partly explain why relapse happens after treatment is stopped. Because the treated cohort was small and had just a single nonresponder, larger studies are needed to establish links between baseline CD8+ expansion and response.

This sample's treatment or condition label indicates: oral pan-JAK inhibitor, 5-10 mg twice daily. Peripheral blood and lesional scalp punch biopsies were obtained from patients with alopecia areata. PBMCs were isolated by density centrifugation and stained for CD3, CD4 and CD8, after which CD4+ and CD8+ T cells were sorted on a FACSAria. According to the germline V gene, CDR1 reads LGHNA and CDR2 reads YSLEER. Relative to germline, V is 0 bases shorter and J is 3 bases shorter, with 6 bases between their ends. From the cysteine up to the phenylalanine, the CDR3 has a length of 14 residues. The retained sequence is limited to the CDR3, 42 bases, with the frame set at the first base. The library was made by the immunoSEQ multiplex PCR assay. To provide template for TCR sequencing, every sample had RNA extracted and reverse transcribed into cDNA. First-strand cDNA was synthesized with SuperScript III using a 2:1 mix of oligo-dT and random hexamers. Amplification bias was assessed with a synthetic immune receptor repertoire, and residual bias was removed computationally. The source study handled its data this way. Raw reads were preprocessed to remove errors, and CDR3 was defined by IMGT conventions from the conserved cysteine to phenylalanine. Clonality was calculated as 1 minus Shannon entropy normalized by log2 of the number of productive unique TCRs. Whether scalp clones were CD4 or CD8 was inferred by matching scalp TCRbeta sequences against CD4 and CD8 repertoires sorted from blood. Sourced from immuneACCESS, this table was stored by TCRdb with only in-frame sequences that have V and J called. A share of the clones is absent; for the studies checked, an unresolved V gene accounts for under half, and the remainder has no known explanation. V and J calls and clone size come straight from that table; D and trimming were deduced from the DNA. The sample table shows approximately 210,000 clones, and under 70% are seen once. Approximately 1.2% of the sample rests with the top ten.

As to this clone: What this receptor recognizes is not known. Within one base of it there is no much larger clone, and no base qualities were kept.

This TCR derives from a human donor with alopecia areata. This sample comprised CD4+ T cells sorted from blood, obtained at week 44, from a patient treated with tofacitinib. In this chain, TRBV4-3 is recombined with TRBJ1-5; the D gene assignment is ambiguous. In nucleotides, the sequence is TGCGCCAGCAGCCAAGATCATTACAATCAGCCCCAGCATTTT. It translates to CASSQDHYNQPQHF.